This T cell receptor (beta chain) was recorded in a study of shared clonotypes between healthy human individuals (dated by TCRdb to the early 2020s). About the study as a whole: The cohort included three men and a couple of women between 18 and 49 years of age. For each donor, three plates each were used for CD4 naive and CD4 memory, two plates were used for CD8 naive, and one plate was used for CD8 memory. To estimate repertoire size and how much clonotype sharing occurs between individuals, the study deeply sequenced the blood TCR repertoires of several healthy adults. Libraries were prepared and TCR repertoires were sequenced by different laboratories using diverse techniques, in order to increase sequencing depth and limit assay-specific biases. Per donor, leukapheresis produced somewhere between about 0.94 and 9 billion PBMCs. The study at large found these results: The small number of donors limited the genetic and exposure-history diversity represented. When a handful of donors were compared, the shared fraction of clonotypes was around 4.6% for naive CD4, roughly 3.4% for naive CD8, 2.3% for memory CD4, and less than 0.45% for memory CD8. Sampling was restricted to blood, and TCR repertoires in tissue are likely to differ from TCR repertoires in blood. Rarefaction of sorted-subset datasets indicated incomplete sequencing despite the large sequencing depth. Naive subsets generally had larger estimated clonotype richness than memory subsets did. Compared with non-shared clonotypes, the clonotypes found in all four sorted-subset donors had higher generation probabilities. Pairwise subsampling indicated that sequencing depth was expected to affect the degree of clonotype sharing among donors.

Donors were healthy HIV-negative adults with no recently reported acute infections or vaccinations. All donors were Caucasian adults living in Nashville, Tennessee, USA. Magnetic negative selection was used to enrich CD4+ T cells, after which naive cells were positively selected on CD45RA and the negative fraction became the memory subset. After blood collection by leukapheresis, PBMCs were isolated using Ficoll-Histopaque density gradient centrifugation and then cryopreserved in the vapor phase of liquid nitrogen. Purity and quantity of every magnetically sorted T cell population were checked by analytical flow cytometry. Each sorted fraction had its genomic DNA isolated and then quantified by UV absorbance on a Nanodrop 2000c. Taken from cysteine to phenylalanine, the CDR3 has 11 residues. Of all the DNA, just the CDR3 is kept, 33 bases in frame from base 1. CDR1 is given as WNHNN and CDR2 as SYGVQD, both from the germline V gene (reference sequence). V and J are truncated by 2 bases and 5 bases respectively, leaving an intervening sequence of 1 base.

Using the deep immunoSEQ assay, TCR CDR3 regions were amplified from genomic DNA by multiplex PCR. Extracted genomic DNA from each cell subset was distributed evenly across all wells of several immunoSEQ 96-well plates, and each plate was treated as a replicate. For sorted subsets, 200 ng of genomic DNA, equivalent to tens of thousands of T cell genomes, went into each replicate PCR. The purified libraries were quantified using a Qubit 3.0 fluorometer, sized with a Bioanalyzer 2100, and then quantified again using the KAPA Library Quantification kit. Every immunoSEQ 96-well plate was sequenced on a separate single-read 150-cycle Illumina NextSeq 550 flow cell. The paper's data handling went like this. Because the immunoSEQ output held only junctional sequences and lacked quality scores, the filtering could not match the filtering applied to full-length reads. To assign V/J genes and CDR3, sequences were annotated using PyIR, a Python wrapper for IgBLAST v1.9, with IMGT germline references. Any read was removed if the V/J assignment was weak (E-value above 1e-6), the CDR3 was missing, or the read contained stop codons, out-of-frame junctions, or ambiguous translated residues. V3J clonotypes were defined by identical inferred V gene, J gene, and CDR3 amino acid sequence. Percentage overlap between repertoires was computed as shared unique clonotypes divided by the size of the smaller repertoire. Three approaches were used to assess repertoire richness: RTK rarefaction, the Chao1 estimator, and Recon v2.1 estimates of unobserved clonotypes. OLGA was used to compute generation probabilities for all TCRbeta clonotypes that the gDNA method yielded from several donors. The table was pulled from immuneACCESS by TCRdb, which kept in-frame rearrangements only. Such tables lose some clones; where checked, under half of the loss comes from unresolved V genes, and the rest has no known cause. The V and J calls and the clone size are those of that table, but D and trimming were determined from the DNA. Counted in this sample were more than 2 million clones; 85% to 95% of them appeared once. The ten top clones hold 0.13% of the sample.

Concerning this clone: The antigen it recognizes is unknown. The record has no base qualities; no much larger clone is one base away.

The sample taken for sequencing was naive CD4+ T cells sorted from blood. The sample's cell subset or site label, in plain terms: CD45RA+ positively selected. Recombination joined TRBV10-1 with TRBJ2-1, with the D gene not confidently named. This clonotype was obtained from a man younger than 35 in good health. The DNA sequence is TGCGCCAGCAGTGAGGACAATGAGCAGTTCTTC. This encodes CASSEDNEQFF.